This T cell receptor (beta chain) came from a study of shared clonotypes between healthy human individuals. In germline, CDR1 is SEHNR, CDR2 FQNEAQ (reference sequence). This CDR3 contains 18 residues. V was pared by 2 bases and J by 0 bases, with 10 bases of the junction left unmatched. Profiled with immunoSEQ multiplex PCR; TCRdb holds only in-frame clones, not every one. The sample includes approximately 340,000 clones, over 70% of them seen just once. This clone was recorded many times. The sequencing input was memory CD4+ T cells sorted from blood. As for subset: CD45RA-negative fraction. The chain couples TRBV7-9 to TRBJ2-7, with 10 bases that match TRBD2. The source is a man aged 25 to 40 in good health. CDR3 nucleotides: TGTGCCAGCAGCTTACCCAGAACTAGCGGGATCAGCTCCTACGAGCAGTACTTC. Its protein product is CASSLPRTSGISSYEQYF. Full variable domain (rest looked up from reference TRBV7-9 and TRBJ2-7): DTGVSQNPRHKITKRGQNVTFRCDPISEHNRLYWYRQTLGQGPEFLTYFQNEAQLEKSRLLSDRFSAERPKGSFSTLEIQRTEQGDSAMYLCASSLPRTSGISSYEQYFGPGTRLTVT.